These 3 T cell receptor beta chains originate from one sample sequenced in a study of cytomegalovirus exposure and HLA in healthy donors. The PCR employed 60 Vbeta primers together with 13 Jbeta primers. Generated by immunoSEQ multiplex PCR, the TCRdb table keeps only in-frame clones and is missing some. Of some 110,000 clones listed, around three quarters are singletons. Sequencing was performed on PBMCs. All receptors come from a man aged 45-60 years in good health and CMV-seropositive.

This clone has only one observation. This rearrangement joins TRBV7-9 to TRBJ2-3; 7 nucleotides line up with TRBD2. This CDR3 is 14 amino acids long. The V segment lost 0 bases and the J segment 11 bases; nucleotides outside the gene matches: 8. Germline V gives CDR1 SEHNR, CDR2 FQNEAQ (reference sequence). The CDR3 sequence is CASSLALQASGQYF. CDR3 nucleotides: TGTGCCAGCAGCTTAGCGCTCCAGGCTAGCGGGCAGTATTTT.

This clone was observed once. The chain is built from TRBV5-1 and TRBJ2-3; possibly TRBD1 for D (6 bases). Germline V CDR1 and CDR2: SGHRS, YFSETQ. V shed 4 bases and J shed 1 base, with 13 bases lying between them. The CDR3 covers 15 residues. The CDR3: CASSLGTPRTDTQYF. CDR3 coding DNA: TGCGCCAGCAGCCTCGGGACACCGCGCACAGATACGCAGTATTTT.

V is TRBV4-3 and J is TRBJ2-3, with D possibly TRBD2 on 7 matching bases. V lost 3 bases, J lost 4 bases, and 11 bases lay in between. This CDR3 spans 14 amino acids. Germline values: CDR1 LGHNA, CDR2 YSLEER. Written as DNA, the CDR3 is TGCGCCAGCAGCCATAAGGGGGGGTCAGATACGCAGTATTTT. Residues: CASSHKGGSDTQYF.